This T cell receptor beta chain was captured in a study of blood T cell repertoires in COVID-19 (dated by TCRdb to 2020 to 2021). Context from the whole study: Samples covering the acute and convalescent phases of COVID-19 were provided by collaborators in the United States, Italy and Spain. The repertoires were made available in a free public database intended to serve as a resource for research on the immune response to SARS-CoV-2. The material from the prospective study consisted of cDNA or gDNA derived from T cells, B-cell-depleted T cells, or PBMCs. Samples came from the ongoing ImmuneRACE study (first 160 participants) plus 1,254 subjects from 6 global collaborators. The sample metadata nearly always contained a de-identified subject ID, COVID-19 status, age in years and sex. Deeply sampled blood TCRbeta repertoires from subjects exposed to, actively infected with, or recovered from COVID-19 were included in the dataset. Where available, HLA class I and class II types were obtained from metadata supplied by the sample provider rather than from assay-based typing. Study-wide findings and limitations: Clinical and demographic metadata were provided uncurated, with the amount varying by source and participant.

From the germline V gene, CDR1 is LGHNA and CDR2 is YSLEER. The CDR3 covers 13 residues, taking in both the cysteine and the phenylalanine. The CDR3 DNA has 39 bases and is translated from base 1. The trim is 1 base for V and 4 bases for J, with a gap of 8 bases between the germline ends. TCRbeta CDR3 regions were amplified from genomic DNA using the immunoSEQ Assay, a bias-controlled multiplex PCR. The authors' analysis ran thus. Nucleated cell counts per sample were estimated from amplification of reference gene primers within the assay. To quantify the absolute abundance of each unique TCRbeta CDR3 rearrangement, sequence reads were collapsed and filtered. Productive Simpson clonality was computed per sample as the square root of Simpson's diversity index over productive rearrangements. Held by TCRdb, this immuneACCESS table contains in-frame sequences only and omits some clones. Under half of the omission traces to an unresolved V gene where checked; the cause of the rest is unknown. That table supplies the V and J calls and clone size; D and trimming were determined from the DNA. In all, the sample holds some 490,000 clones, and approximately 85% of those were seen once. Clones ranked in the top ten supply approximately 3.2% of the sample.

Each collaborating institution followed its own protocols to collect whole blood in K2EDTA tubes. For TCRbeta analysis, collaborator samples were shipped as frozen whole blood, as isolated PBMCs, or as DNA extracted from either sample type. As regards this clone: Its antigen is not yet known. Base qualities are not provided; no much larger clone lies one nucleotide away.

This sequence uses TRBV4-3 and TRBJ2-7, with a tentative D gene TRBD2 over 6 matching bases. The sequence came from a human donor in a cohort sampled during active COVID-19. The sample comprised peripheral blood. CDR3 protein: CASSQVGGYEQYF. The nucleotides are TGCGCCAGCAGCCAAGTCGGGGGATACGAGCAGTACTTC.